The sequence of this T cell receptor beta chain was determined in a study of metastatic and nonmetastatic thyroid tumors. For the study at large: Comparison of repertoires was carried out across blood and tumor or nodule tissue from malignant and benign thyroid patients.

Before thyroid surgery, none of the patients had received any treatment. Study-level findings and limits: A significant increase in TCR beta diversity was reportedly seen in malignant thyroid tumors relative to benign nodules, in blood and tumor.

This clone counts as medium-sized. Its target is not known. TCRdb reanalyzed the PCR reads via MiXCR. The sample consists of 26,000 or so clones, around 17% of them appearing once. The trim removed 1 base at V and 3 bases at J, leaving 1 base unmatched. The length of the CDR3 is 15 residues. The material sequenced was blood. The V call is TRBV12-3 or TRBV12-4, the J call TRBJ2-7; 12 positions match TRBD2. This TCR was recovered from a female donor with papillary thyroid cancer or a benign thyroid nodule (not recorded which). Some clones in this sample may be carry-over from other donors' samples. CDR3 in DNA: TGTGCCAGCAGTTTAGGGGGACTAGCGGGCTACGAGCAGTACTTC. Translated, it gives CASSLGGLAGYEQYF.